These 4 T cell receptor beta chains share one sample of origin, sequenced in a study of shared clonotypes between healthy human individuals. This table comes from immunoSEQ multiplex PCR, and its TCRdb copy is limited to in-frame clones, with some not included. The table has about 1.1 million clones, 70% to 85% seen once. Sequencing input: memory CD4+ T cells from PBMCs. Subset given: CD45RA-negative fraction. The source of these receptors is a man aged 18 to 30 in good health. Some clones in this sample may be carry-over from other donors' samples.

The chain carries TRBV7-9 and TRBJ2-1; perhaps TRBD2 as D (5 bases). The germline gives CDR1 SEHNR, CDR2 FQNEAQ (reference sequence). Trimming took off 5 bases at V and 12 bases at J, with 14 bases between the two ends. The CDR3 is made up of 12 amino acids. This chain's CDR3 is CASSTSGFWQFF. DNA for the CDR3: TGTGCCAGCAGCACTAGTGGATTTTGGCAGTTCTTC.

The chain couples TRBV10-2 to TRBJ1-3; D is uncertain. Trimming pared 7 bases from V and 0 bases from J, leaving 13 bases between. Germline CDR1 and CDR2: WSHSY and SAAADI. This CDR3 comprises 15 residues. CDR3 sequence reads: CASTLGAASGNTIYF. Here the CDR3 DNA reads TGCGCCAGCACCCTAGGAGCGGCCTCTGGAAACACCATATATTTT.

The V call is TRBV27, the J call TRBJ2-7; D is undetermined. This CDR3 spans 14 amino acids. The germline V gene encodes CDR1 MNHEY and CDR2 SMNVEV (reference sequence). Trimming removed 0 bases at V and 5 bases at J, with 11 bases between. The CDR3 coding sequence is TGTGCCAGCAGTTTATCCGGGCCGTTTAACGAGCAGTACTTC. This translates into CASSLSGPFNEQYF.

The chain couples TRBV13 to TRBJ2-2; 7 nucleotides line up with TRBD2. Germline lookup yields CDR1 PRHDT and CDR2 FYEKMQ (reference sequence). With V trimmed by 5 bases and J by 5 bases, 11 bases remained unmatched. The CDR3 runs 16 residues. The DNA for the CDR3 is TGTGCCAGCAGCCCCGAGCGAGTCGGGGGGACCGGGGAGCTGTTTTTT. This sequence encodes CASSPERVGGTGELFF.